The 30 T cell receptor beta chains presented below share a single source sample, sequenced in a study of cytomegalovirus exposure and HLA in healthy donors. The PCR used 60 Vbeta and 13 Jbeta primers. Clones were read by immunoSEQ multiplex PCR, and TCRdb kept only the in-frame ones, dropping some. Among about 180,000 clones, 76% were seen once, and the ten largest hold roughly 2.5%. Sample: PBMCs. These receptors all come from a woman younger than 45 in good health and CMV-seropositive.

This clone was picked up one time. The rearrangement links TRBV6-5 to TRBJ1-5; tentatively, D is TRBD1 (5 bases). The CDR3 is 16 residues long. The V end was cut by 0 bases, the J end by 2 bases, with 11 bases between. The V gene's germline CDR1 is MNHEY and CDR2 SVGAGI. The CDR3 loop reads CASSYSGGDGNQPQHF. CDR3 nucleotides: TGTGCCAGCAGTTACTCGGGGGGGGATGGCAATCAGCCCCAGCATTTT.

This chain connects TRBV7-8 to TRBJ1-4, with 10 positions matching TRBD1. The CDR3 consists of 14 residues. In germline, CDR1 is SGHVS, CDR2 FQNEAQ. V lost 4 bases to trimming and J lost 8 bases; unmatched junction nucleotides: 4. CDR3 loop: CASSSRGQGEKLFF. In DNA, the CDR3 is TGTGCCAGCAGCTCCCGGGGACAGGGGGAAAAACTGTTTTTT.

The rearrangement uses TRBV10-2 and TRBJ1-2; 12 bases fit TRBD1. Germline CDR1 and CDR2: WSHSY and SAAADI. This CDR3 is 13 amino acids long. The junction had 1 base not matched to a gene; V was cut back by 4 bases and J by 7 bases. CDR3 bases: TGCGCCAGCAGTGTGGGACAGGGGGCTGGCTACACCTTC. It encodes CASSVGQGAGYTF.

This rearrangement joins TRBV9 to TRBJ1-2; weak D call: TRBD1 (6 bases). V shed 4 bases and J shed 4 bases, with 23 bases lying between them. CDR1 SGDLS and CDR2 YYNGEE come from the germline V gene. This CDR3 is 17 amino acids long. DNA of the CDR3: TGTGCCAGCAGCTCCCACACCAGGGGCCCGATCCCCTATGGCTACACCTTC. Translated: CASSSHTRGPIPYGYTF.

This chain joins TRBV5-6 and TRBJ1-4; the D is unclear. Trimming took off 4 bases at V and 7 bases at J, with 8 bases between the two ends. Germline values: CDR1 SGHDT, CDR2 YYEEEE. The CDR3 is 12 residues long. CDR3 nucleotides: TGTGCCAGCAGCCCAGTTGTTGAAAAACTGTTTTTT. Translation: CASSPVVEKLFF.

This clone turned up a few times. The chain has TRBV7-2 and TRBJ1-5, with 7 bases that match TRBD1. J gave up 3 bases and V 2 bases, and 7 bases lay outside the gene matches. CDR1 is SGHTA, CDR2 FQGNSA, per germline. The length of the CDR3 is 16 residues. The DNA for the CDR3 is TGTGCCAGCAGCTTAAATGGGGGGACAGTCAATCAGCCCCAGCATTTT. It specifies CASSLNGGTVNQPQHF.

The rearrangement links TRBV11-3 to TRBJ2-3; no reliable D call. V was clipped by 7 bases and J by 2 bases, with 7 bases between them. CDR3 length equals 12 residues. The germline CDR1 and CDR2 sequences are SGHNT and YENEEA. CDR3 DNA sequence: TGTGCCAGCACCCGACTCACAGATACGCAGTATTTT. Its protein is CASTRLTDTQYF.

This clone was seen more than once but under ten times. V is TRBV4-3 and J is TRBJ2-3; 10 bases are a match to TRBD2. Per the germline V gene, CDR1 is LGHNA and CDR2 is YSLEER. Trimming at V came to 1 base and at J to 4 bases, leaving 11 bases not matched to a gene. This CDR3 has 18 amino acids. This CDR3 reads CASSQGRTSGGASDTQYF. The DNA of the CDR3 is TGCGCCAGCAGCCAAGGGCGGACAAGCGGGGGGGCATCAGATACGCAGTATTTT.

The CDR3 spells CASSPGDSALATNEKLFF. In DNA form, the CDR3 reads TGTGCCAGCAGCCCCGGGGACAGTGCGCTTGCAACTAATGAAAAACTGTTTTTT. This chain uses TRBV7-2 with TRBJ1-4; 7 bases align to TRBD1. The CDR3 spans 18 residues. Germline CDR1 is SGHTA and CDR2 is FQGNSA. The ends lost 5 bases at V and 0 bases at J; junction bases unmatched: 12. Using reference TRBV7-2 and TRBJ1-4 for the parts outside the CDR3, the full variable domain is GAGVSQSPSNKVTEKGKDVELRCDPISGHTALYWYRQSLGQGLEFLIYFQGNSAPDKSGLPSDRFSAERTGGSVSTLTIQRTQQEDSAVYLCASSPGDSALATNEKLFFGSGTQLSVL.

This clone came up once. The V call is TRBV28, the J call TRBJ1-2, with 10 bases identical to TRBD1. CDR3 length: 16 residues. CDR1 and CDR2 (germline): MDHEN, SYDVKM. Germline trimming cut 5 bases from V and 7 bases from J; bases unmatched to any gene: 13. In DNA form, the CDR3 reads TGTGCCAGCAGTATCCCGGCGGGACAGGGGAGTGGTGGCTACACCTTC. Translating gives CASSIPAGQGSGGYTF.

This chain uses TRBV25-1 with TRBJ2-2; D possibly corresponds to TRBD1 (8 bases). The CDR3 covers 15 residues. Looked up from germline, CDR1 is MGHDK and CDR2 is SYGVNS. Trimming removed 7 bases at V and 3 bases at J, with 15 bases between. CDR3 sequence: CASTSTGGDTGELFF. In DNA, the CDR3 is TGTGCCAGCACTTCTACAGGGGGGGACACCGGGGAGCTGTTTTTT. The full variable domain, completed using reference TRBV25-1 and TRBJ2-2, is EADIYQTPRYLVIGTGKKITLECSQTMGHDKMYWYQQDPGMELHLIHYSYGVNSTEKGDLSSESTVSRIRTEHFPLTLESARPSHTSQYLCASTSTGGDTGELFFGEGSRLTVL.

The genes are TRBV7-9 and TRBJ1-5; TRBD1 is a possible D gene (6 bases). Trimming removed 1 base from V and 4 bases from J, with 17 bases in between. The CDR3 contains 17 residues. Per the germline V gene, CDR1 is SEHNR and CDR2 is FQNEAQ (reference sequence). This CDR3 reads CASSLEGRGSRNQPQHF. Written as DNA, the CDR3 is TGTGCCAGCAGCTTAGAGGGCAGGGGATCCCGAAATCAGCCCCAGCATTTT.

This chain links TRBV6-5 with TRBJ2-1; maybe TRBD1 (5 bases). Trimming cost V 8 bases and J 0 bases, with 8 bases left between them. Germline CDR1 is MNHEY and CDR2 is SVGAGI. The CDR3 spans 13 residues. The CDR3: CASQGYSYNEQFF. The CDR3 DNA reads TGTGCCAGCCAGGGTTACTCCTACAATGAGCAGTTCTTC.

The chain carries TRBV14 and TRBJ2-2; 10 nucleotides agree with TRBD2. CDR1 is SGHDN and CDR2 is FVKESK in the germline V gene. There are 15 residues in the CDR3. The V segment lost 4 bases and the J segment 6 bases; nucleotides outside the gene matches: 5. The CDR3: CASSRFSGRAGELFF. The CDR3 nucleotides read TGTGCCAGCAGCCGATTCAGCGGGAGGGCCGGGGAGCTGTTTTTT. Drawing the rest from reference TRBV14 and TRBJ2-2, the complete variable domain is EAGVTQFPSHSVIEKGQTVTLRCDPISGHDNLYWYRRVMGKEIKFLLHFVKESKQDESGMPNNRFLAERTGGTYSTLKVQPAELEDSGVYFCASSRFSGRAGELFFGEGSRLTVL.

This chain connects TRBV10-3 to TRBJ1-6, with 8 bases aligning to TRBD1. The V gene's germline CDR1 is ENHRY and CDR2 SYGVKD. The CDR3 spans 17 residues. J was trimmed by 0 bases and V by 4 bases; bases with no gene match: 5. The CDR3 reads CAISAEQGGSYNSPLHF. The CDR3 DNA reads as TGTGCCATCAGTGCCGAACAGGGGGGCTCCTATAATTCACCCCTCCACTTT.

For this clone: Other DNA sequences within the sample encode an identical CDR3. This rearrangement joins TRBV2 to TRBJ2-6; 8 nucleotides align to TRBD1. The CDR3 extends over 18 amino acids. The germline gives CDR1 SNHLY, CDR2 FYNNEI. V was pared by 6 bases and J by 4 bases, with 14 bases of the junction left unmatched. The CDR3 spells CASRTPGQGPFGANVLTF. The DNA of the CDR3 is TGTGCCAGCAGGACACCAGGACAGGGTCCTTTCGGGGCCAACGTCCTGACTTTC.

V usage is TRBV9 and J usage is TRBJ2-2; D not resolved. The germline V and J ends were trimmed by 7 bases and 7 bases, with 11 bases remaining between them. The CDR3 runs to 12 residues. Germline V gene lookup returns CDR1 SGDLS and CDR2 YYNGEE. CDR3 amino acids: CASGPPGGELFF. The CDR3 DNA sequence: TGTGCCAGCGGTCCTCCCGGCGGGGAGCTGTTTTTT.

This chain uses TRBV10-1 with TRBJ2-7, with 7 bases fitting TRBD1. Germline trimming cut 8 bases from V and 3 bases from J; bases unmatched to any gene: 7. The CDR3 length is 13 residues. Germline V gene data show CDR1 as WNHNN and CDR2 as SYGVQD (reference sequence). The CDR3 loop reads CASGGQSIYEQYF. The CDR3, as DNA: TGCGCCAGCGGGGGACAGTCCATCTACGAGCAGTACTTC.

V usage is TRBV11-3 and J usage is TRBJ1-1, with D unresolved. This CDR3 comprises 13 residues. V was trimmed by 5 bases and J by 11 bases, leaving 18 bases between them. CDR1 and CDR2 from the germline V gene are SGHNT and YENEEA. DNA of the CDR3: TGTGCCAGCAGCCCGACACCGACGGTTGATGCTTTCTTT. It codes for CASSPTPTVDAFF. The full variable domain, in which reference TRBV11-3 and TRBJ1-1 provide the parts outside the CDR3, is EAGVVQSPRYKIIEKKQPVAFWCNPISGHNTLYWYLQNLGQGPELLIRYENEEAVDDSQLPKDRFSAERLKGVDSTLKIQPAELGDSAVYLCASSPTPTVDAFFGQGTRLTVV.

The genes are TRBV19 and TRBJ1-6; TRBD1 aligns across 9 bases. Losses at the gene ends were 5 bases for V and 10 bases for J; bases not matched to a gene: 6. The germline V gene encodes CDR1 LNHDA and CDR2 SQIVND (reference sequence). This CDR3 spans 14 amino acids. As DNA, the CDR3 is TGTGCCAGTAGTTCCGGGACAGGGACATCACCCCTCCACTTT. Residues: CASSSGTGTSPLHF.

The chain is built from TRBV25-1 and TRBJ1-5; the match to TRBD1 covers 10 bases. Germline V gives CDR1 MGHDK, CDR2 SYGVNS. J gave up 1 base and V 0 bases, and 3 bases lay outside the gene matches. The CDR3 has 17 residues. The CDR3 nucleotides are TGTGCCAGCAGTGAATACGGGACAGGGGAGAGCAATCAGCCCCAGCATTTT. This codes for CASSEYGTGESNQPQHF.

The V and J genes are TRBV7-2 and TRBJ2-5; a weak D match, TRBD1 (6 bases). Germline CDR1 SGHTA, CDR2 FQGNSA. V lost 5 bases to trimming and J lost 4 bases, with 11 bases between them. This CDR3 comprises 13 residues. CDR3 in DNA: TGTGCCAGCAGCGGGGGCAGGGTAGAGACCCAGTACTTC. Translation: CASSGGRVETQYF.

This chain connects TRBV9 to TRBJ2-5, with 9 bases matching TRBD2. The CDR3 spans 16 residues. The ends lost 3 bases at V and 4 bases at J; junction bases unmatched: 10. CDR1 and CDR2 from the germline V gene are SGDLS and YYNGEE. The CDR3 sequence: CASSAGTSSFRETQYF. The CDR3 bases are TGTGCCAGCAGCGCCGGGACTAGCTCGTTTCGAGAGACCCAGTACTTC.

This clone was observed a handful of times. A junction boundary mismatches the germline segment, possibly from a read error. The chain carries TRBV7-9 and TRBJ2-1; TRBD1 matches at 9 bases. Germline V CDR1 and CDR2: SEHNR, FQNEAQ (reference sequence). The CDR3 has 16 residues. The CDR3 loop reads CSSSQLTGGQATEQFF. The CDR3 coding sequence is TGTTCCAGCAGTCAACTTACAGGGGGCCAAGCCACTGAGCAGTTCTTC.

The chain uses TRBV11-2 and TRBJ1-2; TRBD1 aligns across 7 bases. Germline CDR1 and CDR2: SGHAT and FQNNGV. There are 14 residues in the CDR3. The V segment lost 5 bases and the J segment 4 bases; nucleotides outside the gene matches: 7. The CDR3 DNA sequence: TGTGCCAGCAGCGCTACGGGGGACAGCTATGGCTACACCTTC. It encodes CASSATGDSYGYTF.

The V gene is TRBV4-2, the J gene TRBJ1-3; 7 nucleotides agree with TRBD1. J was trimmed by 7 bases and V by 4 bases; bases with no gene match: 4. Germline V gene sequence: CDR1 LGHNA, CDR2 YNFKEQ. CDR3 length equals 13 residues. CDR3 nucleotide sequence: TGTGCCAGCAGCCCTGACAGGGTGAACACCATATATTTT. Its protein product is CASSPDRVNTIYF.

The chain has TRBV7-6 and TRBJ1-1, with TRBD1 matching 10 bases. The J segment lost 0 bases and the V segment lost 2 bases, leaving 12 bases of the junction unmatched. Germline V gene sequence: CDR1 SGHVS, CDR2 FNYEAQ. This CDR3 comprises 19 residues. The CDR3 loop is CASSLSVGTGDTLNTEAFF. The CDR3 DNA reads TGTGCCAGCAGCTTATCGGTCGGGACAGGGGACACACTGAACACTGAAGCTTTCTTT. Complete variable domain (other parts from reference TRBV7-6 and TRBJ1-1): GAGVSQSPRYKVTKRGQDVALRCDPISGHVSLYWYRQALGQGPEFLTYFNYEAQQDKSGLPNDRFSAERPEGSISTLTIQRTEQRDSAMYRCASSLSVGTGDTLNTEAFFGQGTRLTVV.

V usage is TRBV19 and J usage is TRBJ2-1, with D maybe TRBD2 (6 bases). Germline lookup yields CDR1 LNHDA and CDR2 SQIVND (reference sequence). The length of the CDR3 is 18 residues. V lost 7 bases and J 9 bases, leaving 31 bases between the germline ends. This CDR3 is CASTPPAQTSTRSSEQFF. For the CDR3, the DNA is TGTGCCAGTACCCCGCCGGCCCAAACTAGCACGAGGTCTAGTGAGCAGTTCTTC.

J is TRBJ1-2 and V is TRBV6-1, with TRBD1 matching over 8 bases. Germline assignment: CDR1 MNHNS and CDR2 SASEGT. The CDR3 is 15 residues long. V gave up 3 bases and J gave up 6 bases; unmatched junction bases: 9. CDR3 protein: CASSDIPRGRNGYTF. The CDR3 bases are TGTGCCAGCAGTGACATCCCCAGGGGGCGGAATGGCTACACCTTC.

V and J are TRBV7-9 and TRBJ2-1; TRBD2 aligns across 9 bases. The germline CDR1 and CDR2 sequences are SEHNR and FQNEAQ (reference sequence). Trimming cost V 2 bases and J 4 bases; bases outside gene matches: 6. The CDR3 covers 16 residues. The CDR3 region has the DNA TGTGCCAGCAGCTTACATCGACTAGCGGTATACAATGAGCAGTTCTTC. Encoded protein: CASSLHRLAVYNEQFF. Drawing the rest from reference TRBV7-9 and TRBJ2-1, the complete variable domain is DTGVSQNPRHKITKRGQNVTFRCDPISEHNRLYWYRQTLGQGPEFLTYFQNEAQLEKSRLLSDRFSAERPKGSFSTLEIQRTEQGDSAMYLCASSLHRLAVYNEQFFGPGTRLTVL.